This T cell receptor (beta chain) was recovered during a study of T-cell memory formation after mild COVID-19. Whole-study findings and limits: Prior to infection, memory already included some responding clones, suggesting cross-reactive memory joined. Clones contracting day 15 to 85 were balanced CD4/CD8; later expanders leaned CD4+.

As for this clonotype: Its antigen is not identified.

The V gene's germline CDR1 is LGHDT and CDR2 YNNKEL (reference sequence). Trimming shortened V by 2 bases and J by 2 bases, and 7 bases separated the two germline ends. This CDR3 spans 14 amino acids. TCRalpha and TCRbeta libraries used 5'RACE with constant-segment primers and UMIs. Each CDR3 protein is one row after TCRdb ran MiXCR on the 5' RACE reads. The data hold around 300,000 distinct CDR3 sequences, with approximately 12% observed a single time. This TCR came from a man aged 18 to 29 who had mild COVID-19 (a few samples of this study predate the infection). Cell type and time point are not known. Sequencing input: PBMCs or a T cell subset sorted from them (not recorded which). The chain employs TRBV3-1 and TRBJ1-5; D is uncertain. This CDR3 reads CASSQMQGNQPQHF. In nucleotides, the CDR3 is TGTGCCAGCAGCCAAATGCAAGGCAATCAGCCCCAGCATTTT.